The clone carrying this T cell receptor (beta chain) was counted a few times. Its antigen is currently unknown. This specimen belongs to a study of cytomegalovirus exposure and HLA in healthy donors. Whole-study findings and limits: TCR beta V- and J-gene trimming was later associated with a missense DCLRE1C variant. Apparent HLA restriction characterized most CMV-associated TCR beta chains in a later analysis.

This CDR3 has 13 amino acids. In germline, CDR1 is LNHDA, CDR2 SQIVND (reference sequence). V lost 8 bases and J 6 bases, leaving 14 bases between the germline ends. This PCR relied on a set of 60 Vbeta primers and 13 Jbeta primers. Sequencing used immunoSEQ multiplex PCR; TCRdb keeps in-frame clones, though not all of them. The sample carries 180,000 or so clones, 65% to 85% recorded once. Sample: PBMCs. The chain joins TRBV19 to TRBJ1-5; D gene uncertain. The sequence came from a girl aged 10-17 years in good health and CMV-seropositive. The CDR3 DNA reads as TGTGCCAGTCGATACAGAATCGCTCAGCCCCAGCATTTT. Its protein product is CASRYRIAQPQHF.